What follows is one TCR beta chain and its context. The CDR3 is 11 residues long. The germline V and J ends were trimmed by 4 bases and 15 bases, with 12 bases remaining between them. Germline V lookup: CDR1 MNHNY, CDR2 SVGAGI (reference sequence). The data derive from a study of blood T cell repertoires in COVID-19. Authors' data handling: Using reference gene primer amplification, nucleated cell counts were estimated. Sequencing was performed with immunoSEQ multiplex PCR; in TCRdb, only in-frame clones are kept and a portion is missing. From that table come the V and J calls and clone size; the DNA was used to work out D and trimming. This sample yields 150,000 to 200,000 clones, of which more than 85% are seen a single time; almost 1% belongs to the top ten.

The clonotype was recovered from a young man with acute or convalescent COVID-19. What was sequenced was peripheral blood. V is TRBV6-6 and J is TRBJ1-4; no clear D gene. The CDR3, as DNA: TGTGCCAGCAGTTCCGACGGTACAGTGTTTTTT. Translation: CASSSDGTVFF.